The 16 T cell receptor beta chains given below trace back to one sample, sequenced in a study of cytomegalovirus exposure and HLA in healthy donors. Vbeta (60) and Jbeta (13) primers were used in the PCR. Repertoires were generated with immunoSEQ multiplex PCR, while TCRdb's copy carries only in-frame clones and drops some. The sample yields 60,000 to 85,000 clones, 65% to 85% seen once. The sample was PBMCs. Every receptor here comes from a man aged 55 to 70 in good health and CMV-seropositive.

The rearrangement uses TRBV5-1 and TRBJ2-1; the D gene is possibly TRBD1 (6 bases). The CDR3 totals 13 residues. The V end lost 7 bases, the J end lost 2 bases, and 10 bases lay between the germline ends. Germline CDR1 reads SGHRS; CDR2 reads YFSETQ. The CDR3 protein is CASGDTPYNEQFF. DNA of the CDR3: TGCGCCAGCGGGGACACACCCTACAATGAGCAGTTCTTC.

This chain uses TRBV11-2 with TRBJ2-7, with a tentative D call TRBD1 (6 bases). V was shortened by 3 bases and J by 4 bases, with 10 bases between the two germline ends. Per germline, CDR1 SGHAT and CDR2 FQNNGV. The CDR3 sequence is 13 residues long. The chain's CDR3 is CASSFSQGYEQYF. DNA of the CDR3: TGTGCCAGCAGCTTCTCACAGGGTTACGAGCAGTACTTC.

The sample holds one count of this clone. The chain joins TRBV5-6 to TRBJ1-1; 9 nucleotides line up with TRBD1. Trimming took 7 bases from V and 3 from J; bases not matched to a gene: 13. Germline CDR1 SGHDT, CDR2 YYEEEE. This CDR3 comprises 16 residues. CDR3 DNA sequence: TGTGCCAGCGGTCCGGGACAGGGAGATCTCGACACTGAAGCTTTCTTT. Protein: CASGPGQGDLDTEAFF.

The chain is built from TRBV9 and TRBJ2-5, with a possible D match to TRBD2 (6 bases). CDR1 SGDLS and CDR2 YYNGEE come from the germline V gene. Trimming removed 3 bases from V and 3 bases from J, with 9 bases in between. This CDR3 is built from 13 residues. The DNA of the CDR3 is TGTGCCAGCAGCGGGGACTTTAAAGAGACCCAGTACTTC. Translation: CASSGDFKETQYF.

This clone was counted a few times. The chain couples TRBV27 to TRBJ2-7; TRBD1 might be the D (5 bases). The CDR3 covers 13 residues. In germline, CDR1 is MNHEY, CDR2 SMNVEV (reference sequence). Trimming took off 6 bases at V and 5 bases at J, with 14 bases between the two ends. The CDR3 loop is CASRPTGDDEQYF. CDR3 coding DNA: TGTGCCAGCAGGCCAACAGGAGACGACGAGCAGTACTTC.

The chain couples TRBV5-4 to TRBJ2-3, with D hard to call. Germline values: CDR1 SGHNT, CDR2 YYREEE (reference sequence). The CDR3 runs 13 residues. V shed 4 bases and J shed 3 bases, with 9 bases lying between them. CDR3 DNA: TGTGCCAGCAGCAGTTTCCAGACAGATACGCAGTATTTT. Translating gives CASSSFQTDTQYF.

For this clone: An end of the junction differs from the germline gene, which may be a read error. The chain carries TRBV9 and TRBJ2-7, with a tentative D call TRBD2 (6 bases). The CDR3 has 15 amino acids. The V gene's germline CDR1 is SGDLS and CDR2 YYNGEE. The CDR3 protein is CVSSSSGSYGGEQYF. The CDR3 DNA reads TGTGTCAGCAGCAGTTCAGGGTCTTACGGGGGCGAGCAGTACTTC.

This clone has more than one count but fewer than ten. The chain has TRBV21-1 and TRBJ2-5; the table's TRBD1 call for D was not verified on the DNA. TRBV21-1 has pseudogene status. This CDR3 contains 13 residues. The DNA of the CDR3 is TGTGCCAGAGAGGGACAGGGGCTAGAGACCCAGTACTTC. It yields the protein CAREGQGLETQYF.

This chain links TRBV10-3 with TRBJ2-7; tentative D call: TRBD2 (5 bases). The CDR3 is 14 amino acids. Deletions cut 0 bases from V and 0 bases from J, with 6 bases between. CDR1 and CDR2 from the germline V gene are ENHRY and SYGVKD. CDR3 nucleotides: TGTGCCATCAGTGAGTCTGGGAGCTCCTACGAGCAGTACTTC. Translation: CAISESGSSYEQYF.

V usage is TRBV27 and J usage is TRBJ2-4; a weak D match, TRBD2 (5 bases). V was pared by 8 bases and J by 7 bases, with 18 bases between. The CDR3 contains 14 residues. Per the germline V gene, CDR1 is MNHEY and CDR2 is SMNVEV (reference sequence). The CDR3 spells CASSSRKEANIQYF. CDR3 bases: TGTGCCAGCTCCAGTAGGAAGGAGGCCAACATTCAGTACTTC.

This clone was seen a few times. The chain combines TRBV7-9 with TRBJ1-1; maybe TRBD1 (5 bases). The V gene's germline CDR1 is SEHNR and CDR2 FQNEAQ (reference sequence). The CDR3 is 13 residues long. The V end was cut by 6 bases, the J end by 8 bases, with 16 bases between. The CDR3 loop reads CASRRTDGGEAFF. The CDR3 coding sequence is TGTGCCAGCAGGCGGACGGACGGGGGGGAAGCTTTCTTT.

CDR3 sequence reads: CSVGAGTGGYNEQFF. The CDR3 coding sequence is TGCAGCGTGGGGGCCGGGACAGGGGGCTACAATGAGCAGTTCTTC. This chain uses TRBV29-1 with TRBJ2-1; 11 bases line up with TRBD1. The V segment lost 6 bases and the J segment 3 bases; nucleotides outside the gene matches: 7. The V gene's germline CDR1 is SQVTM and CDR2 ANQGSEA. This CDR3 has 15 residues.

The chain is built from TRBV4-3 and TRBJ2-2; perhaps TRBD2 as D (6 bases). Trimming shortened V by 4 bases and J by 1 base, and 13 bases separated the two germline ends. The CDR3 has 16 residues. CDR1 LGHNA and CDR2 YSLEER come from the germline V gene. CDR3 sequence: CASSRQLGGNTGELFF. CDR3 bases: TGCGCCAGCAGCCGACAGCTCGGGGGGAACACCGGGGAGCTGTTTTTT.

This clone was observed a single time. V gene TRBV4-1 combines with J gene TRBJ2-1, with 8 bases fitting TRBD1. With V trimmed by 2 bases and J by 8 bases, 8 bases remained unmatched. The CDR3 is made up of 15 amino acids. CDR1 MGHRA and CDR2 YSYEKL come from the germline V gene. The CDR3 loop reads CASSQTQGDQDEQFF. For the CDR3, the DNA is TGCGCCAGCAGCCAAACACAGGGGGATCAGGATGAGCAGTTCTTC.

This clone has only a few counts. The V call is TRBV6-4, the J call TRBJ2-7, with D perhaps matching TRBD2 (6 bases). V lost 4 bases and J 7 bases, leaving 17 bases between the germline ends. There are 14 residues in the CDR3. Germline V lookup: CDR1 MRHNA, CDR2 SNTAGT. The CDR3 is CASSVRTSRGEQYF. The DNA for the CDR3 is TGTGCCAGCAGTGTAAGGACCTCTCGGGGGGAGCAGTACTTC.

The chain recombines TRBV6-5 with TRBJ1-5; 7 positions agree with TRBD1. Germline CDR1 MNHEY, CDR2 SVGAGI. V was clipped by 5 bases and J by 3 bases; unmatched bases: 4. This CDR3 is 14 amino acids long. CDR3: CASSLTGVNQPQHF. The DNA for the CDR3 is TGTGCCAGCAGTCTCACAGGGGTCAATCAGCCCCAGCATTTT.